A selection of T cell receptor beta chains follows, all from one sample in a study of T cell changes during pregnancy in multiple sclerosis. Assay: immunoSEQ multiplex PCR; the TCRdb copy retains only in-frame clones and omits some. The sample yields 90,000 to 120,000 clones, less than 95% seen once. The starting material was peripheral blood, obtained in the third trimester of pregnancy. These receptors were taken from a female donor in good health, enrolled as a control in a pregnancy study. Both conserved end residues are part of each CDR3. Fields, in order: CDR3 length, clone size, D gene, J gene, V gene, CDR3 protein, CDR3 DNA. The D gene is left open where the match is weak. For some rows the clone size is stated as once, few or many, or as a class when expanded; others skip it.

17 | . | TRBD2 | TRBJ2-1 | TRBV2 | CASSMTSGGAVYNEQFF | TGTGCCAGCAGCATGACTAGCGGGGGGGCCGTCTACAATGAGCAGTTCTTC
18 | once | TRBD2 | TRBJ2-3 | TRBV7-2 | CASSPVGLAGGYADTQYF | TGTGCCAGCAGCCCAGTTGGTCTAGCGGGGGGTTACGCGGATACGCAGTATTTT
14 | . | TRBD2 | TRBJ2-4 | TRBV5-1 | CASSPQGLGNIQYF | TGCGCCAGCAGCCCCCAGGGACTAGGAAACATTCAGTACTTC
14 | . | . | TRBJ1-1 | TRBV2 | CASSEREGRTEAFF | TGTGCCAGCAGTGAAAGAGAAGGGAGGACTGAAGCTTTCTTT
15 | . | . | TRBJ2-7 | TRBV4-1 | CASSQDPGRTYEQYF | TGCGCCAGCAGCCAAGACCCGGGGAGGACCTACGAGCAGTACTTC
16 | once | . | TRBJ1-2 | TRBV10-3 | CAISELDGSGGYGYTF | TGTGCCATCAGTGAATTGGACGGTTCGGGGGGCTATGGCTACACCTTC
13 | few | TRBD1 | TRBJ1-2 | TRBV9 | CASSPPGQGIYTF | TGTGCCAGCAGCCCCCCGGGACAGGGCATATACACCTTC
15 | . | . | TRBJ2-3 | TRBV6-5 | CASSLQGSRTDTQYF | TGTGCCAGCAGCCTACAGGGTTCGAGGACAGATACGCAGTATTTT
16 | . | TRBD1 | TRBJ1-3 | TRBV11-3 | CASSPVTGGYGNTIYF | TGTGCCAGCAGCCCGGTTACAGGGGGCTATGGAAACACCATATATTTT
14 | . | . | TRBJ1-2 | TRBV7-9 | CASSPIRGGGGYTF | TGTGCCAGCAGCCCCATTAGGGGGGGCGGTGGCTACACCTTC
14 | few | TRBD1 | TRBJ1-1 | TRBV5-1 | CASSLTGDDTEAFF | TGCGCCAGCAGCTTAACAGGGGATGACACTGAAGCTTTCTTT
14 | . | . | TRBJ1-2 | TRBV7-2 | CASSLTETNYGYTF | TGTGCCAGCAGTTTGACAGAGACTAACTATGGCTACACCTTC
15 | . | TRBD1 | TRBJ1-2 | TRBV27 | CASRDTGEANYGYTF | TGTGCCAGCAGGGATACAGGGGAAGCTAACTATGGCTACACCTTC
12 | . | . | TRBJ1-6 | TRBV7-9 | CATQGGNSPLHF | TGTGCCACTCAGGGTGGCAATTCACCCCTCCACTTT
15 | once | TRBD1 | TRBJ1-2 | TRBV6-1 | CASSEGGGGYGGYTF | TGTGCCAGCAGTGAAGGAGGAGGGGGCTATGGTGGCTACACCTTC
14 | . | TRBD1 | TRBJ2-7 | TRBV6-5 | CASTPGQGAYEQYF | TGTGCCAGCACCCCGGGACAGGGGGCTTACGAGCAGTACTTC
15 | . | TRBD1 | TRBJ1-1 | TRBV7-2 | CASSLRQGGGTEAFF | TGTGCCAGCAGCTTAAGACAGGGGGGGGGCACTGAAGCTTTCTTT
11 | . | . | TRBJ2-3 | TRBV6-5 | CASRSADTQYF | TGTGCCAGCAGATCCGCGGATACGCAGTATTTT
12 | . | . | TRBJ2-2 | TRBV27 | CASSFRAGELFF | TGTGCCAGCAGTTTCAGGGCCGGGGAGCTGTTTTTT
14 | . | TRBD1 | TRBJ2-1 | TRBV6-1 | CASSPGQRGIEQFF | TGTGCCAGCAGTCCGGGACAGCGAGGAATTGAGCAGTTCTTC
15 | . | . | TRBJ2-1 | TRBV11-3 | CASSLVNRGGNEQFF | TGTGCCAGCAGCTTAGTAAACAGGGGAGGAAATGAGCAGTTCTTC
15 | . | TRBD2 | TRBJ2-1 | TRBV5-6 | CASSLGLAAYNEQFF | TGTGCCAGCAGCTTGGGACTAGCGGCTTACAATGAGCAGTTCTTC
14 | . | TRBD1 | TRBJ1-2 | TRBV19 | CASSRTGGEIGYTF | TGTGCCAGTAGTCGGACAGGGGGCGAGATAGGCTACACCTTC
15 | few | . | TRBJ2-3 | TRBV5-4 | CASSFRTGRADTQYF | TGTGCCAGCAGCTTTAGGACAGGGAGGGCAGATACGCAGTATTTT
14 | once | . | TRBJ2-7 | TRBV7-9 | CASISGHGPYEQYF | TGTGCCAGCATCTCCGGACACGGTCCCTACGAGCAGTACTTC
13 | . | . | TRBJ1-2 | TRBV29-1 | CSVGQRLNYGYTF | TGCAGCGTTGGGCAAAGACTCAACTATGGCTACACCTTC
18 | . | . | TRBJ2-6 | TRBV4-1 | CASSQKTSGAQGANVLTF | TGCGCCAGCAGCCAAAAAACATCAGGGGCGCAGGGGGCCAACGTCCTGACTTTC
16 | once | . | TRBJ1-4 | TRBV30 | CAWTPPGYEGGKGLFF | TGTGCCTGGACTCCTCCGGGATACGAGGGAGGAAAAGGGCTGTTTTTT
18 | . | TRBD1 | TRBJ2-1 | TRBV4-1 | CASSQGQGALSSYNEQFF | TGCGCCAGCAGCCAAGGCCAGGGGGCTCTGAGCTCCTACAATGAGCAGTTCTTC
15 | . | . | TRBJ2-2 | TRBV7-2 | CASSSLYLGAGELFF | TGTGCCAGCAGCTCCCTTTATCTCGGGGCCGGGGAGCTGTTTTTT
13 | . | . | TRBJ1-4 | TRBV7-2 | CASSLASGEKLFF | TGTGCCAGCAGCTTAGCATCGGGGGAAAAACTGTTTTTT
15 | . | TRBD1 | TRBJ2-4 | TRBV7-9 | CASSSASTGARIQYF | TGTGCCAGCAGCTCAGCCTCCACAGGGGCACGCATTCAGTACTTC
14 | . | . | TRBJ2-5 | TRBV6-5 | CASSYTAGEETQYF | TGTGCCAGCAGTTACACGGCAGGGGAAGAGACCCAGTACTTC
12 | . | . | TRBJ1-1 | TRBV5-8 | CASSSQLLRAFF | TGTGCCAGCAGCTCCCAACTTTTGAGGGCTTTCTTT
16 | . | . | TRBJ1-1 | TRBV7-9 | CASSLGGRPMNTEAFF | TGTGCCAGCAGCTTAGGCGGCAGACCTATGAACACTGAAGCTTTCTTT
10 | . | . | TRBJ1-3 | TRBV20-1 | CSAKRTGLYF | TGCAGTGCTAAAAGGACGGGATTATATTTT
14 | . | TRBD1 | TRBJ2-7 | TRBV6-1 | CASPGDRPSYEQYF | TGTGCCAGCCCAGGGGACAGGCCATCCTACGAGCAGTACTTC
14 | once | . | TRBJ1-2 | TRBV7-9 | CASSLMQGYYGYTF | TGTGCCAGCAGCTTGATGCAGGGCTACTATGGCTACACCTTC
14 | . | . | TRBJ1-5 | TRBV5-6 | CASSLAQGNQPQHF | TGTGCCAGCAGCTTGGCGCAGGGCAATCAGCCCCAGCATTTT
13 | . | . | TRBJ1-1 | TRBV5-1 | CASSLSGDTEAFF | TGCGCCAGCAGCTTAAGCGGGGACACTGAAGCTTTCTTT
14 | . | . | TRBJ1-5 | TRBV11-2 | CASSLGGSNQPQHF | TGTGCCAGCAGCTTAGGAGGCAGCAATCAGCCCCAGCATTTT
16 | . | . | TRBJ2-3 | TRBV13 | CASSLEARLARNTQYF | TGTGCCAGCAGCTTAGAAGCGCGGCTAGCAAGGAATACGCAGTATTTT
16 | . | . | TRBJ1-5 | TRBV27 | CASSPVGRQFDQPQHF | TGTGCCAGCAGTCCCGTGGGGCGGCAGTTTGATCAGCCCCAGCATTTT
16 | . | . | TRBJ1-5 | TRBV4-3 | CASSQDTGQGNQPQHF | TGCGCCAGCAGCCAAGATACGGGACAAGGCAATCAGCCCCAGCATTTT
15 | . | . | TRBJ1-1 | TRBV5-1 | CASSLVGGVNTEAFF | TGCGCCAGCAGCTTGGTAGGTGGAGTGAACACTGAAGCTTTCTTT
12 | . | . | TRBJ2-3 | TRBV13 | CASSHITDTQYF | TGTGCCAGCAGCCACATCACAGATACGCAGTATTTT
15 | once | TRBD2 | TRBJ2-7 | TRBV7-8 | CASSLRDYPSYEQYF | TGTGCCAGCAGCCTCCGGGACTATCCTTCCTACGAGCAGTACTTC
17 | . | TRBD2 | TRBJ2-1 | TRBV5-6 | CASSLAVAGGSYNEQFF | TGTGCCAGCAGCTTGGCCGTAGCGGGGGGCTCCTACAATGAGCAGTTCTTC
14 | . | TRBD1 | TRBJ1-2 | TRBV7-2 | CASSLGQKRYGYTF | TGTGCCAGCAGCTTGGGACAGAAGAGGTATGGCTACACCTTC